This T cell receptor beta chain was documented in a study of T cells in Graves' hyperthyroidism and ophthalmopathy. The CDR3 regions of TCR beta were amplified from RNA transcripts. Using the HTBI primer set, a first-round RT-PCR was run on the TCR CDR3. MiXCR was run by TCRdb on the multiplex PCR reads, yielding one entry per CDR3 protein. The table shows some 600,000 distinct CDR3 sequences, with more than 11% occurring only once. The CDR3 totals 16 residues. Trimming removed 0 bases from V and 0 bases from J, with 11 bases in between. CDR1 is MGHRA, CDR2 YSYEKL, per germline. This receptor was taken from a woman in her twenties or thirties with Graves' hyperthyroidism that later progressed to Graves' ophthalmopathy. Source material: blood. The chain combines TRBV4-1 with TRBJ1-2; weak D call: TRBD1 (6 bases). This chain's CDR3 is CASSQDGGHSNYGYTF. The DNA of the CDR3 is TGCGCCAGCAGCCAAGATGGGGGACACTCTAACTATGGCTACACCTTC.